Shown below are 32 T cell receptor beta chains from a single sample sequenced in a study of response to subunit inactivated influenza vaccine. TCRdb recomputed calls from the RT-PCR reads with MiXCR, one row per CDR3 protein. The sample lists hundreds of thousands of distinct CDR3 sequences; approximately 17% were seen once. The sequenced sample was PBMCs from blood, obtained roughly 5 days after vaccination. Receptors originate from a man aged 50-60 years who received an inactivated influenza vaccine.

This clonotype has just a few counts. V and J are TRBV7-2 and TRBJ2-7; 8 bases agree with TRBD2. The CDR3 has 15 residues. V shed 2 bases, J shed 3 bases, and the junction held 6 bases outside the gene matches. Per germline, CDR1 SGHTA and CDR2 FQGNSA. CDR3 DNA: TGTGCCAGCAGCTTATGGCTAGCGGGCAACTACGAGCAGTACTTC. As protein: CASSLWLAGNYEQYF. Supplemented by reference TRBV7-2 and TRBJ2-7, the full variable domain reads GAGVSQSPSNKVTEKGKDVELRCDPISGHTALYWYRQSLGQGLEFLIYFQGNSAPDKSGLPSDRFSAERTGGSVSTLTIQRTQQEDSAVYLCASSLWLAGNYEQYFGPGTRLTVT.

The chain is built from TRBV4-3 and TRBJ2-2; 8 bases are shared with TRBD2. CDR1 is LGHNA, CDR2 YSLEER, per germline. J lost 7 bases, V lost 4 bases, and 17 bases had no gene match. This CDR3 region has 18 residues. This CDR3 is CASSPGGQRMGTGGELFF. The CDR3 DNA sequence: TGCGCCAGCAGCCCGGGGGGGCAGCGCATGGGAACGGGCGGGGAGCTGTTTTTT.

This clonotype showed up many times. The chain links TRBV12-3 or TRBV12-4 to TRBJ2-2; D unclear. V dropped 1 base and J dropped 4 bases, with 4 bases sitting between them. The CDR3 is made up of 13 amino acids. The CDR3 region is CASSLGTTGELFF. Here the CDR3 DNA reads TGTGCCAGCAGTTTAGGGACCACCGGGGAGCTGTTTTTT.

In this sample, this clonotype turned up a few times. The CDR3, as DNA: TGTGCCAGCAGCATTAACAGGGGGCGCATCACTGAAGCTTTCTTT. Translating gives CASSINRGRITEAFF. The V gene is TRBV21-1, the J gene TRBJ1-1; TRBD1 is taken as the D call from the table, unchecked against the DNA. TRBV21-1 is termed a pseudogene. The CDR3 has 15 residues.

There are a few counts of this clonotype. The chain employs TRBV7-9 and TRBJ1-4; D might be TRBD1 (6 bases). CDR1 and CDR2 (germline): SEHNR, FQNEAQ (reference sequence). V lost 1 base and J lost 7, with 13 bases in between. This CDR3 is built from 15 residues. CDR3 DNA sequence: TGTGCCAGCAGCTTAGACCGAGGGGGAGGTGAAAAACTGTTTTTT. It is translated as CASSLDRGGGEKLFF. Variable domain in full (rest from reference TRBV7-9 and TRBJ1-4): DTGVSQNPRHKITKRGQNVTFRCDPISEHNRLYWYRQTLGQGPEFLTYFQNEAQLEKSRLLSDRFSAERPKGSFSTLEIQRTEQGDSAMYLCASSLDRGGGEKLFFGSGTQLSVL.

This clonotype was counted only a few times. The chain is built from TRBV25-1 and TRBJ2-1; D remains unclear. This CDR3 comprises 15 residues. CDR1 and CDR2 (germline): MGHDK, SYGVNS. Between the trimmed V and J ends, which lost 4 bases and 6 bases, there was a span of 16 bases. CDR3 region: CASSGAWAPGNEQFF. For the CDR3, the DNA is TGTGCCAGCAGTGGTGCTTGGGCTCCAGGCAATGAGCAGTTCTTC.

This clonotype was observed a few times. This chain joins TRBV20-1 and TRBJ2-1, with a weak D call TRBD2 (7 bases). With 0 bases removed from V and 4 bases from J, the gap between germline ends came to 13 bases. Germline V lookup: CDR1 DFQATT, CDR2 SNEGSKA (reference sequence). This CDR3 spans 15 amino acids. CDR3 residues: CSAREGGDWYNEQFF. DNA for the CDR3: TGCAGTGCTAGAGAAGGGGGGGATTGGTACAATGAGCAGTTCTTC.

The V gene is TRBV2, the J gene TRBJ2-1; TRBD1 matches at 10 bases. V lost 4 bases, J lost 3 bases, and 0 bases stayed unmatched. The V gene's germline CDR1 is SNHLY and CDR2 FYNNEI. The CDR3 is 14 amino acids. CDR3 protein: CASSGDRGYNEQFF. CDR3 nucleotides: TGTGCCAGCAGTGGGGACAGGGGCTACAATGAGCAGTTCTTC.

This clonotype showed up just a few times. The chain employs TRBV12-3 or TRBV12-4 and TRBJ2-3; a weak D match, TRBD2 (7 bases). CDR3 length: 15 residues. The V and J ends lost 6 bases and 4 bases respectively, with 17 bases between them. CDR3 sequence reads: CASRPLGGRADTQYF. The CDR3 DNA is TGTGCCAGCAGACCTCTCGGGGGGCGCGCAGATACGCAGTATTTT.

This clonotype has at least ten counts. The rearrangement joins TRBV5-1 to TRBJ2-1; D is unresolved. The CDR3 is 13 residues long. V shed 6 bases and J shed 5 bases, with 12 bases lying between them. From germline, CDR1 is SGHRS and CDR2 YFSETQ. CDR3 sequence reads: CASTAGAHNEQFF. CDR3 bases: TGCGCCAGCACGGCAGGAGCCCACAATGAGCAGTTCTTC.

Here the CDR3 DNA reads TGCAGTGCTAGTAGTCCTTTGGGTAGTGCTTACAATGAGCAGTTCTTC. This gives the protein CSASSPLGSAYNEQFF. V gene TRBV20-1 combines with J gene TRBJ2-1; D is ambiguous. The CDR3 runs 16 residues. Trimming took off 3 bases at V and 4 bases at J, with 19 bases between the two ends. Germline CDR1 reads DFQATT; CDR2 reads SNEGSKA (reference sequence).

The chain combines TRBV6-4 with TRBJ2-1, with D perhaps matching TRBD2 (5 bases). V was pared by 7 bases and J by 5 bases, with 15 bases between. Per the germline V gene, CDR1 is MRHNA and CDR2 is SNTAGT. The CDR3 consists of 14 residues. Here the CDR3 DNA reads TGTGCCAGCATGAGGTACACTAGAAACAATGAGCAGTTCTTC. Protein sequence: CASMRYTRNNEQFF.

V and J are TRBV9 and TRBJ2-7, with 9 bases that match TRBD1. After removal of 3 bases from V and 3 bases from J, the junction contained 10 bases not matched to a gene. Looked up from germline, CDR1 is SGDLS and CDR2 is YYNGEE. This CDR3 has 16 amino acids. The CDR3 spells CASSASRTGVVYEQYF. The CDR3 DNA reads TGTGCCAGCAGCGCCAGCCGGACAGGGGTAGTCTACGAGCAGTACTTC.

In its sample, this clonotype was seen many times. The chain carries TRBV4-2 and TRBJ2-1; D is undetermined. The ends were cut back, 0 bases at V and 2 bases at J, with 8 bases in the middle. From germline, CDR1 is LGHNA and CDR2 YNFKEQ. The CDR3 spans 15 residues. The CDR3 sequence: CASSQDLVPYNEQFF. The CDR3 DNA reads as TGTGCCAGCAGCCAAGATCTTGTCCCCTACAATGAGCAGTTCTTC.

There are a few counts of this clonotype. The J gene is TRBJ2-2, the V gene TRBV11-3; 10 nucleotides align to TRBD2. This CDR3 is 17 amino acids long. Germline V gene sequence: CDR1 SGHNT, CDR2 YENEEA. V was clipped by 4 bases and J by 5 bases; unmatched bases: 10. CDR3 sequence reads: CASSSLVAGGGTGELFF. The CDR3 DNA sequence: TGTGCCAGCAGCTCGCTAGTAGCGGGAGGAGGTACCGGGGAGCTGTTTTTT.

The chain recombines TRBV7-2 with TRBJ2-5; 9 positions agree with TRBD1. CDR3 size: 16 residues. Germline V gives CDR1 SGHTA, CDR2 FQGNSA. With 3 bases clipped from V and 1 base from J, the junction kept 6 bases outside the gene matches. The CDR3 DNA reads TGTGCCAGCAGCTTGTCCGGGACAGGGTCCCAAGAGACCCAGTACTTC. Amino acids: CASSLSGTGSQETQYF.

Comment on this clonotype: A much larger clone sits a single nucleotide away, making a read error possible. J is TRBJ1-1 and V is TRBV12-3 or TRBV12-4; 8 nucleotides line up with TRBD1. The CDR3 covers 13 residues. Trimming took 5 bases from V and 3 from J; bases not matched to a gene: 2. The DNA for the CDR3 is TGTGCCAGCAGTCACAGGGGGGACACTGAAGCTTTCTTT. Its translation: CASSHRGDTEAFF.

In its sample, this clonotype was seen a few times. The CDR3 loop is CASNRASYNEQFF. In DNA, the CDR3 is TGTGCCAGCAACCGGGCCTCCTACAATGAGCAGTTCTTC. The chain combines TRBV6-1 with TRBJ2-1; D gene uncertain. Trimming removed 7 bases at V and 0 bases at J, with 7 bases between. Looked up from germline, CDR1 is MNHNS and CDR2 is SASEGT. The length of the CDR3 is 13 residues.

The chain links TRBV5-1 to TRBJ2-5; 10 bases line up with TRBD2. J lost 4 bases, V lost 0 bases, and 6 bases had no gene match. The germline gives CDR1 SGHRS, CDR2 YFSETQ. The CDR3 consists of 16 residues. The CDR3 protein is CASSLASGRATETQYF. CDR3 DNA: TGCGCCAGCAGCTTGGCGAGCGGGAGGGCCACAGAGACCCAGTACTTC. Full variable domain (outside the CDR3, taken from reference TRBV5-1 and TRBJ2-5): KAGVTQTPRYLIKTRGQQVTLSCSPISGHRSVSWYQQTPGQGLQFLFEYFSETQRNKGNFPGRFSGRQFSNSRSEMNVSTLELGDSALYLCASSLASGRATETQYFGPGTRLLVL.

The chain combines TRBV2 with TRBJ2-2, with D possibly TRBD2 on 5 matching bases. Trimming cost V 1 base and J 7 bases, with 16 bases left between them. CDR1 is SNHLY, CDR2 FYNNEI, per germline. The CDR3 consists of 16 residues. CDR3 DNA sequence: TGTGCCAGCAGTGAAGAGGCGGACTCCTTTTTCGGGGAGCTGTTTTTT. This gives the protein CASSEEADSFFGELFF.

This chain joins TRBV5-6 and TRBJ2-5; 15 positions agree with TRBD2. The junction had 9 bases not matched to a gene; V was cut back by 2 bases and J by 1 base. Germline assignment: CDR1 SGHDT and CDR2 YYEEEE. This CDR3 is built from 19 residues. CDR3 in amino acids: CASSLVSGLAGGIQETQYF. The CDR3 nucleotides read TGTGCCAGCAGCTTAGTATCGGGACTAGCGGGGGGTATCCAAGAGACCCAGTACTTC.

This clonotype was counted only a few times. V and J are TRBV29-1 and TRBJ1-2; 10 nucleotides line up with TRBD1. Trimming took 7 bases from V and 4 from J; bases not matched to a gene: 9. Germline V CDR1 and CDR2: SQVTM, ANQGSEA. This CDR3 has 14 residues. In DNA, the CDR3 is TGCAGCGCCTCCGGGACAGGGGAAGCCTATGGCTACACCTTC. Its translation is CSASGTGEAYGYTF.

The chain employs TRBV4-2 and TRBJ2-1; a possible D gene is TRBD1 (6 bases). The CDR3 totals 14 residues. Germline values: CDR1 LGHNA, CDR2 YNFKEQ. Trimming stripped 5 bases from V and 3 bases from J, with 11 bases between. The CDR3 DNA sequence: TGTGCCAGCAGCAAACAGGGAAACTACAATGAGCAGTTCTTC. As protein: CASSKQGNYNEQFF.

V gene TRBV6-1 combines with J gene TRBJ1-2; 10 nucleotides align to TRBD1. This CDR3 spans 15 amino acids. V trimming: 6 bases; J trimming: 8 bases; junction bases outside the gene matches: 12. Germline loops: CDR1 MNHNS, CDR2 SASEGT. DNA for the CDR3: TGTGCCAGCAGCGAAACCGGGACAGGGGCTGGGGGCTACACCTTC. This gives the protein CASSETGTGAGGYTF.

This rearrangement joins TRBV12-3 or TRBV12-4 to TRBJ2-2; TRBD2 matches at 15 bases. This CDR3 is 20 amino acids long. The junction had 14 bases not matched to a gene; V was cut back by 5 bases and J by 4 bases. CDR3 region: CASSLIPGLAGGEGTGELFF. The CDR3 bases are TGTGCCAGCAGTCTAATACCGGGACTAGCGGGAGGAGAGGGCACCGGGGAGCTGTTTTTT.

This clonotype was counted between two and nine times. The V and J genes are TRBV20-1 and TRBJ2-7; D could derive from TRBD1 or TRBD2 (6 bases each). The CDR3 is 14 amino acids. CDR1 is DFQATT and CDR2 is SNEGSKA in the germline V gene (reference sequence). Trimming removed 6 bases at V and 0 bases at J, with 15 bases between. The CDR3 is CSAKGGLFSYEQYF. CDR3 DNA: TGCAGTGCAAAAGGGGGACTTTTCTCCTACGAGCAGTACTTC.

This clonotype was observed a few times. V gene TRBV5-1 combines with J gene TRBJ2-1, with 7 bases aligning to TRBD2. The V segment lost 5 bases and the J segment 9 bases; nucleotides outside the gene matches: 5. The germline CDR1 and CDR2 sequences are SGHRS and YFSETQ. This CDR3 is 12 amino acids long. The CDR3 loop is CASRWEGSEQFF. DNA of the CDR3: TGCGCCAGCAGGTGGGAGGGTAGTGAGCAGTTCTTC. The full variable domain, with the rest looked up from reference TRBV5-1 and TRBJ2-1, is KAGVTQTPRYLIKTRGQQVTLSCSPISGHRSVSWYQQTPGQGLQFLFEYFSETQRNKGNFPGRFSGRQFSNSRSEMNVSTLELGDSALYLCASRWEGSEQFFGPGTRLTVL.

This clonotype was seen repeatedly, ten times or more. The rearrangement joins TRBV29-1 to TRBJ2-5; 8 bases line up with TRBD1. CDR1 and CDR2 (germline): SQVTM, ANQGSEA. Trimming removed 2 bases from V and 5 bases from J; junction bases left unmatched: 4. This CDR3 spans 13 amino acids. Here the CDR3 reads CSVESGGSETQYF. As DNA, the CDR3 is TGCAGCGTTGAATCAGGGGGCTCGGAGACCCAGTACTTC.

The J gene is TRBJ1-1, the V gene TRBV6-2 or TRBV6-3; 9 bases match TRBD1. The CDR3 loop spans 13 amino acids. V trimming: 5 bases; J trimming: 7 bases; junction bases outside the gene matches: 5. Germline V lookup: CDR1 MNHEY, CDR2 SVGEGT. DNA for the CDR3: TGTGCCAGCAGTAGGGACAGGGCCGGTGAAGCTTTCTTT. As protein: CASSRDRAGEAFF.

This clonotype was detected ten times or more. The chain combines TRBV5-1 with TRBJ2-1, with D tentatively TRBD2 (6 bases). With 4 bases removed from V and 4 bases from J, the gap between germline ends came to 18 bases. Germline lookup yields CDR1 SGHRS and CDR2 YFSETQ. This CDR3 is built from 16 residues. This chain's CDR3 is CASSPWVEDYYNEQFF. The CDR3 coding sequence is TGCGCCAGCAGCCCCTGGGTGGAGGACTATTACAATGAGCAGTTCTTC.

The genes are TRBV6-1 and TRBJ2-1; D is possibly TRBD1 or TRBD2 (5 bases each). The germline V gene has CDR1 MNHNS and CDR2 SASEGT. The CDR3 has 16 residues. Trimming removed 6 bases from V and 3 bases from J, with 18 bases in between. CDR3 sequence (DNA): TGTGCCAGCAGCCCCGCCGGGGCAGGAGTCTACAATGAGCAGTTCTTC. It yields the protein CASSPAGAGVYNEQFF.

The chain couples TRBV29-1 to TRBJ2-5; TRBD1 aligns across 10 bases. Trimming at V came to 5 bases and at J to 5 bases, leaving 8 bases not matched to a gene. The CDR3 contains 14 residues. Germline lookup yields CDR1 SQVTM and CDR2 ANQGSEA. CDR3 DNA sequence: TGCAGCGTTAGACAGGGGGCCGGGGCGGAGACCCAGTACTTC. It is translated as CSVRQGAGAETQYF.